The 28 T cell receptor beta chains given below trace back to one sample, sequenced in a study of response to subunit inactivated influenza vaccine. TCRdb ran MiXCR on the RT-PCR reads and lists one entry per CDR3 protein. This table holds 400,000 to 650,000 distinct CDR3 sequences, roughly 7.6% found once. The source material was PBMCs from blood, sampled around 25 months after vaccination. The receptors derive from a man aged 50 to 75 who received an inactivated influenza vaccine.

This clonotype was seen ten or more times. The chain recombines TRBV5-6 with TRBJ2-5, with D perhaps TRBD1 or TRBD2 (5 bases each). In germline, CDR1 is SGHDT, CDR2 YYEEEE. This CDR3 is built from 14 residues. The V end was cut by 4 bases, the J end by 1 base, with 11 bases between. The CDR3 DNA sequence: TGTGCCAGCAGCCCGGCCGGGACCCAAGAGACCCAGTACTTC. This translates into CASSPAGTQETQYF. Supplemented by reference TRBV5-6 and TRBJ2-5, the full variable domain reads DAGVTQSPTHLIKTRGQQVTLRCSPKSGHDTVSWYQQALGQGPQFIFQYYEEEERQRGNFPDRFSGHQFPNYSSELNVNALLLGDSALYLCASSPAGTQETQYFGPGTRLLVL.

This clonotype showed up many times. This chain uses TRBV29-1 with TRBJ1-1; D is perhaps TRBD1 (5 bases). The germline V gene encodes CDR1 SQVTM and CDR2 ANQGSEA. The ends were cut back, 7 bases at V and 0 bases at J, with 18 bases in the middle. This CDR3 contains 15 residues. CDR3 loop: CSAHTGLTLNTEAFF. The CDR3 DNA reads TGCAGCGCCCACACGGGACTGACCCTGAACACTGAAGCTTTCTTT. Together with reference TRBV29-1 and TRBJ1-1, the CDR3 gives the full variable domain: SAVISQKPSRDICQRGTSLTIQCQVDSQVTMMFWYRQQPGQSLTLIATANQGSEATYESGFVIDKFPISRPNLTFSTLTVSNMSPEDSSIYLCSAHTGLTLNTEAFFGQGTRLTVV.

The rearrangement links TRBV10-3 to TRBJ2-3, with D hard to call. The germline V gene has CDR1 ENHRY and CDR2 SYGVKD. This CDR3 is built from 15 residues. The V end lost 6 bases, the J end lost 3 bases, and 16 bases lay between the germline ends. The CDR3 reads CAISRRAGRTDTQYF. The CDR3 coding sequence is TGTGCCATCAGCCGGCGCGCTGGTCGGACAGATACGCAGTATTTT.

This clonotype was counted ten times or more. This chain uses TRBV6-5 with TRBJ1-2; maybe TRBD1 (5 bases). Germline CDR1 reads MNHEY; CDR2 reads SVGAGI. Between the trimmed V and J ends, which lost 0 bases and 5 bases, there was a span of 22 bases. The CDR3 runs to 18 residues. CDR3 amino acids: CASSYSGRSWRTSYGYTF. For the CDR3, the DNA is TGTGCCAGCAGTTACTCAGGGAGGTCGTGGAGGACATCTTATGGCTACACCTTC.

Comment on this clonotype: At one of its ends the junction is not consistent with the germline gene, which may arise from a read error. The V gene is TRBV20-1, the J gene TRBJ2-1, with a tentative D call TRBD1 (8 bases). The germline V gene has CDR1 DFQATT and CDR2 SNEGSKA (reference sequence). The CDR3 sequence is 19 residues long. This CDR3 reads CSARGVRQGSAFSYHEQFF. In DNA, the CDR3 is TGCAGTGCCCGGGGGGTGAGACAGGGGAGTGCCTTCTCCTACCATGAGCAGTTCTTC.

V gene TRBV20-1 combines with J gene TRBJ2-7, with D perhaps given as TRBD1 or TRBD2 (5 bases each). Trimming took 8 bases from V and 0 from J, leaving 14 bases between them. The V gene's germline CDR1 is DFQATT and CDR2 SNEGSKA (reference sequence). The CDR3 contains 13 residues. CDR3 loop: CSPTGLHSYEQYF. The CDR3 DNA reads as TGCAGTCCTACGGGGCTCCACTCCTACGAGCAGTACTTC.

The V and J genes are TRBV4-1 and TRBJ2-5, with D possibly being TRBD1 (5 bases). This CDR3 region has 13 residues. Between the trimmed V and J ends, which lost 2 bases and 7 bases, there was a span of 11 bases. Germline V CDR1 and CDR2: MGHRA, YSYEKL. In DNA, the CDR3 is TGCGCCAGCAGCCAATTTCAGGGCGGGACCCAGTACTTC. Encoded protein: CASSQFQGGTQYF.

This clonotype was seen more than once but under ten times. CDR3 nucleotide sequence: TGCGCCAGCAGCACCGGGACAGCAACTAATGAAAAACTGTTTTTT. Protein product: CASSTGTATNEKLFF. The chain employs TRBV5-1 and TRBJ1-4, with 7 bases identical to TRBD1. V lost 4 bases to trimming and J lost 0 bases; unmatched junction nucleotides: 3. The CDR3 loop spans 15 amino acids. CDR1 is SGHRS, CDR2 YFSETQ, per germline. Variable domain in full (rest from reference TRBV5-1 and TRBJ1-4): KAGVTQTPRYLIKTRGQQVTLSCSPISGHRSVSWYQQTPGQGLQFLFEYFSETQRNKGNFPGRFSGRQFSNSRSEMNVSTLELGDSALYLCASSTGTATNEKLFFGSGTQLSVL.

This clonotype was seen more than once but under ten times. This chain connects TRBV4-3 to TRBJ2-3; D not resolved. Germline CDR1 and CDR2: LGHNA and YSLEER. The V end was cut by 2 bases, the J end by 6 bases, with 15 bases between. The CDR3 sequence is 15 residues long. CDR3 bases: TGCGCCAGCAGCCAATCCTTTGAAGGTGGGGATACGCAGTATTTT. The encoded protein is CASSQSFEGGDTQYF.

This clonotype was counted only a few times. V and J are TRBV7-9 and TRBJ2-5, with D maybe TRBD2 (5 bases). V shed 3 bases and J shed 10 bases, with 12 bases lying between them. CDR1 is SEHNR, CDR2 FQNEAQ, per germline (reference sequence). The CDR3 consists of 12 residues. DNA for the CDR3: TGTGCCAGCAGCTTGAGAGGAGACTACCAGTACTTC. Encoded protein: CASSLRGDYQYF.

This clonotype was picked up a small number of times. This chain links TRBV6-5 with TRBJ2-7; no clear D. Germline CDR1 reads MNHEY; CDR2 reads SVGAGI. With 0 bases removed from V and 0 bases from J, the gap between germline ends came to 6 bases. The CDR3 runs 14 residues. CDR3 amino acids: CASSYSLFSYEQYF. In nucleotides, the CDR3 is TGTGCCAGCAGTTACTCGTTATTCTCCTACGAGCAGTACTTC.

This clonotype was observed at least ten times. The V and J genes are TRBV15 and TRBJ2-1; a weak D match, TRBD1 (5 bases). The CDR3 is 14 amino acids. Trimming removed 7 bases from V and 7 bases from J, with 17 bases in between. CDR1 is LNHNV, CDR2 YYDKDF, per germline (reference sequence). The CDR3 nucleotides read TGTGCCACCATGGCCCGGCAGGGTTCGAATGAGCAGTTCTTC. Translation gives CATMARQGSNEQFF.

This clonotype has a count of ten or more. V gene TRBV20-1 combines with J gene TRBJ1-2; no clear D. The length of the CDR3 is 13 residues. Per the germline V gene, CDR1 is DFQATT and CDR2 is SNEGSKA (reference sequence). The V gene lost 0 bases and the J gene lost 5 bases, with 10 bases spanning the gap. CDR3 bases: TGCAGTGCTAGAGATCCGGGTACTTATGGCTACACCTTC. The encoded protein is CSARDPGTYGYTF.

This clonotype was recorded a few times. The rearrangement uses TRBV20-1 and TRBJ2-7; D remains ambiguous. The ends were cut back, 6 bases at V and 4 bases at J, with 19 bases in the middle. Germline V gene lookup returns CDR1 DFQATT and CDR2 SNEGSKA (reference sequence). This CDR3 contains 14 residues. CDR3 sequence (DNA): TGCAGTGCCGACAATTCTCGGACGCAATACGAGCAGTACTTC. The encoded protein is CSADNSRTQYEQYF.

The sample holds many counts of this clonotype. This chain links TRBV20-1 with TRBJ2-7; D not resolved. This CDR3 is built from 15 residues. Germline CDR1 DFQATT, CDR2 SNEGSKA (reference sequence). Trimming removed 0 bases from V and 2 bases from J, with 14 bases in between. DNA for the CDR3: TGCAGTGCTAGAGATAGCTCCGACCTCCCCTACGAGCAGTACTTC. Translation: CSARDSSDLPYEQYF.

This clonotype turned up a few times. The rearrangement joins TRBV20-1 to TRBJ2-5, with D tentatively TRBD2 (7 bases). CDR3 size: 13 residues. Per the germline V gene, CDR1 is DFQATT and CDR2 is SNEGSKA (reference sequence). V was clipped by 7 bases and J by 2 bases, with 14 bases between them. CDR3 DNA: TGCAGTGGGACTCGGGGGGCTCAAGAGACCCAGTACTTC. This encodes CSGTRGAQETQYF.

This clonotype was recorded at least ten times. The chain joins TRBV18 to TRBJ2-3; 8 bases fit TRBD2. Per germline, CDR1 KGHSH and CDR2 LQKENI. Unmatched junction bases numbered 9, after V lost 1 base and J lost 0 bases. CDR3 length: 18 amino acids. This CDR3 is CASSPRGTSGTSTDTQYF. CDR3 in DNA: TGTGCCAGCTCACCACGGGGAACTAGCGGTACTAGCACAGATACGCAGTATTTT.

The chain uses TRBV9 and TRBJ2-2; unclear D gene. The length of the CDR3 is 14 residues. Germline CDR1 is SGDLS and CDR2 is YYNGEE. V shed 3 bases and J shed 5 bases, with 11 bases lying between them. CDR3 in DNA: TGTGCCAGCAGCGCCCTCACCCTTACCGGGGAGCTGTTTTTT. As protein: CASSALTLTGELFF.

This chain uses TRBV20-1 with TRBJ2-7, with 13 bases lining up with TRBD2. The CDR3 has 15 residues. Per the germline V gene, CDR1 is DFQATT and CDR2 is SNEGSKA (reference sequence). With V trimmed by 5 bases and J by 6 bases, 10 bases remained unmatched. In DNA form, the CDR3 reads TGCAGTGCTGCCGGGACTAGCGGGATTTCCCCCGAGCAGTACTTC. Protein: CSAAGTSGISPEQYF.

This sequence joins TRBV20-1 and TRBJ2-1; 9 nucleotides agree with TRBD2. From germline, CDR1 is DFQATT and CDR2 SNEGSKA (reference sequence). The ends lost 0 bases at V and 6 bases at J; junction bases unmatched: 9. The CDR3 runs 16 residues. CDR3 sequence: CSARDDWREGPNEQFF. The CDR3 bases are TGCAGTGCTAGAGATGATTGGCGGGAGGGCCCCAATGAGCAGTTCTTC.

The chain uses TRBV15 and TRBJ2-5; 9 nucleotides align to TRBD1. The CDR3 covers 14 residues. CDR1 LNHNV and CDR2 YYDKDF come from the germline V gene (reference sequence). Losses at the gene ends were 3 bases for V and 3 bases for J; bases not matched to a gene: 2. The CDR3 spells CATSRGTGKETQYF. In DNA, the CDR3 is TGTGCCACCAGCAGGGGGACAGGGAAAGAGACCCAGTACTTC.

This clonotype occurred a few times. The chain carries TRBV7-8 and TRBJ2-1; TRBD2 agrees at 15 bases. CDR1 and CDR2 (germline): SGHVS, FQNEAQ. The CDR3 consists of 19 residues. Trimming at V came to 5 bases and at J to 2 bases, leaving 10 bases not matched to a gene. The CDR3 nucleotides read TGTGCCAGCAGCCTGACCGGGACTAGCGGGGGGTTCCCCTACAATGAGCAGTTCTTC. Its protein product is CASSLTGTSGGFPYNEQFF.

This chain uses TRBV29-1 with TRBJ1-6; D is ambiguous. This CDR3 is built from 14 residues. The V and J ends lost 7 bases and 0 bases respectively, with 10 bases between them. Germline V CDR1 and CDR2: SQVTM, ANQGSEA. The CDR3 DNA reads TGCAGCGCCCGGTTGAGCTCCTATAATTCACCCCTCCACTTT. This encodes CSARLSSYNSPLHF.

This clonotype has more than one count but fewer than ten. The chain joins TRBV20-1 to TRBJ2-4; D not certain. V lost 4 bases and J lost 16, with 17 bases in between. Germline loops: CDR1 DFQATT, CDR2 SNEGSKA (reference sequence). The CDR3 is 11 residues long. As DNA, the CDR3 is TGCAGTGCTAAGGGTGAGGCACAAGGCTACTTC. Translated, it gives CSAKGEAQGYF.

This clonotype was found a few times. CDR3 amino acids: CASSKWGYWSSYNEQFF. In DNA, the CDR3 is TGTGCCAGCAGCAAATGGGGTTACTGGAGCTCCTACAATGAGCAGTTCTTC. The gene calls are TRBV21-1 and TRBJ2-1. TRBV21-1 is labeled a pseudogene. This CDR3 has 17 amino acids.

This clonotype occurred a few times. The chain recombines TRBV14 with TRBJ2-7; D may be TRBD1 (6 bases). Trimming shortened V by 1 base and J by 1 base, and 14 bases separated the two germline ends. The CDR3 sequence is 16 residues long. CDR1 and CDR2 from the germline V gene are SGHDN and FVKESK. The CDR3 coding sequence is TGTGCCAGCAGCCAAGGTGACAGGATTGTGTCCTACGAGCAGTACTTC. Translation: CASSQGDRIVSYEQYF.

This clonotype was picked up a small number of times. The chain employs TRBV4-3 and TRBJ2-5, with D possibly being TRBD2 (6 bases). Germline assignment: CDR1 LGHNA and CDR2 YSLEER. Trimming pared 6 bases from V and 0 bases from J, leaving 8 bases between. This CDR3 comprises 13 residues. CDR3 loop: CASRDYYQETQYF. Here the CDR3 DNA reads TGCGCCAGCAGGGACTATTACCAAGAGACCCAGTACTTC.

This clonotype showed up many times. The V gene is TRBV10-3, the J gene TRBJ2-1; 9 bases are a match to TRBD1. Germline V CDR1 and CDR2: ENHRY, SYGVKD. The CDR3 sequence is 15 residues long. V dropped 4 bases and J dropped 6; count of bases not matched to a gene: 7. The CDR3 spells CAISGGQGTINEQFF. Written as DNA, the CDR3 is TGTGCCATCAGTGGGGGACAGGGTACGATCAATGAGCAGTTCTTC.